This is a list of T cell receptor beta chains from one sample in a study of spatial heterogeneity in lung cancer. In TCRdb, the 5' RACE reads were re-called with MiXCR into one record per CDR3 protein. The table lists about 38,000 distinct CDR3 sequences, 7.5% of them singletons, with under 30% in the top ten. Here the sequenced sample was PBMCs, taken at surgery. The receptors stem from a male donor with early-stage non-small cell lung cancer. Each CDR3 is given with its conserved first and last residue. The D gene is left open where the match is weak. Only some rows state a clone size, as once, few, many or a class for expanded clones.

j_gene | d_gene | abundance | v_gene | CDR3aa | CDR3nt
TRBJ2-3 | TRBD2 | many | TRBV30 | CAWSPLAADTQYF | TGTGCCTGGAGTCCACTAGCGGCGGATACGCAGTATTTT
TRBJ2-3 | TRBD1 | . | TRBV10-3 | CAISDGQGAADTQYF | TGTGCCATCAGTGATGGACAGGGGGCGGCAGATACGCAGTATTTT
TRBJ2-1 | . | many | TRBV20-1 | CSAFPPLGYNEQFF | TGCAGTGCTTTCCCTCCCCTTGGGTACAATGAGCAGTTCTTC
TRBJ1-2 | TRBD1 | many | TRBV20-1 | CSARKDRGANYGYTF | TGCAGTGCTAGAAAAGACAGGGGGGCCAACTATGGCTACACCTTC
TRBJ2-2 | . | many | TRBV5-5 | CASSLVVPGELFF | TGTGCCAGCAGCTTGGTGGTGCCCGGGGAGCTGTTTTTT
TRBJ1-5 | . | many | TRBV5-1 | CASSAGDGNQPQHF | TGCGCCAGCAGCGCAGGGGATGGCAATCAGCCCCAGCATTTT
TRBJ1-2 | TRBD1 | many | TRBV27 | CASSPGTENYGYTF | TGTGCCAGCAGTCCGGGGACAGAGAACTATGGCTACACCTTC
TRBJ1-2 | TRBD1 | many | TRBV7-2 | CASSLARGTGAGYTF | TGTGCCAGCAGCTTAGCGCGCGGGACAGGGGCTGGCTACACCTTC
TRBJ2-3 | . | . | TRBV5-4 | CASSHGGVGTDTQYF | TGTGCCAGCAGCCATGGCGGGGTGGGCACAGATACGCAGTATTTT
TRBJ2-3 | . | . | TRBV7-9 | CASNRAEEADTQYF | TGTGCCAGCAACCGAGCGGAAGAGGCAGATACGCAGTATTTT
TRBJ1-2 | . | many | TRBV12-3/TRBV12-4 | CASSLGQWLGYTF | TGTGCCAGCAGCCTAGGACAGTGGCTTGGCTACACCTTC
TRBJ2-7 | . | many | TRBV7-3 | CASSSYGGPSYEQYF | TGTGCCAGCAGCTCGTACGGAGGGCCTTCCTACGAGCAGTACTTC
TRBJ1-1 | TRBD1 | . | TRBV18 | CASSPLGQGYTEAFF | TGTGCCAGCTCACCACTAGGACAGGGCTACACTGAAGCTTTCTTT
TRBJ2-1 | TRBD1 | . | TRBV20-1 | CSARGDRVYGEQFF | TGCAGTGCTAGGGGTGACAGGGTTTATGGTGAGCAGTTCTTC
TRBJ2-7 | TRBD1 | many | TRBV20-1 | CSAQRGRHEQYF | TGCAGTGCTCAAAGGGGGCGGCACGAGCAGTACTTC
TRBJ2-2 | TRBD2 | few | TRBV19 | CASSQSSGIRELFF | TGTGCCAGTAGTCAATCTAGCGGGATAAGGGAGCTGTTTTTT
TRBJ2-5 | . | . | TRBV7-3 | CASSPGWGTGGETQYF | TGTGCCAGCAGCCCCGGGTGGGGCACCGGAGGAGAGACCCAGTACTTC
TRBJ1-1 | . | . | TRBV5-1 | CASSLQYGAEAFF | TGCGCCAGCAGCTTACAATATGGGGCTGAAGCTTTCTTT
TRBJ1-1 | TRBD1 | many | TRBV12-3/TRBV12-4 | CASSRDRQNTEAFF | TGTGCCAGCAGTAGGGACAGGCAGAACACTGAAGCTTTCTTT
TRBJ2-2 | . | many | TRBV5-1 | CASRLRGIDTGELFF | TGCGCCAGCAGACTCAGGGGTATTGACACCGGGGAGCTGTTTTTT
TRBJ2-1 | . | many | TRBV7-3 | CASSPGDRGLPQFF | TGTGCCAGCAGCCCCGGTGACAGGGGACTACCTCAGTTCTTC
TRBJ1-6 | . | many | TRBV20-1 | CSAISVGQGDNSPLHF | TGCAGTGCTATTTCCGTCGGGCAGGGAGATAATTCACCCCTCCACTTT
TRBJ1-1 | . | few | TRBV7-9 | CASSLRTGNTEAFF | TGTGCCAGCAGCCTCCGGACGGGGAACACTGAAGCTTTCTTT
TRBJ1-5 | TRBD1 | few | TRBV5-1 | CASSLGQGLQPQHF | TGCGCCAGCAGCTTGGGACAGGGTCTCCAGCCCCAGCATTTT
TRBJ2-3 | TRBD1 | . | TRBV20-1 | CSADPGQGIDTQYF | TGCAGTGCTGATCCGGGACAGGGAATAGATACGCAGTATTTT
TRBJ2-1 | . | many | TRBV5-4 | CASSFIGYRNEQFF | TGTGCCAGCAGCTTTATAGGGTACCGCAATGAGCAGTTCTTC
TRBJ2-6 | . | many | TRBV5-5 | CASSLTSSGANVLTF | TGTGCCAGCAGCTTGACCTCCTCTGGGGCCAACGTCCTGACTTTC
TRBJ2-2 | . | . | TRBV12-3/TRBV12-4 | CASSLGQWAGELFF | TGTGCCAGCAGTTTAGGGCAGTGGGCCGGGGAGCTGTTTTTT
TRBJ1-1 | . | few | TRBV6-6 | CASRREMNTEAFF | TGTGCCAGCAGGCGGGAGATGAACACTGAAGCTTTCTTT
TRBJ2-1 | . | many | TRBV9 | CASSPFGRSYNEQFF | TGTGCCAGCAGCCCTTTTGGGCGGTCCTACAATGAGCAGTTCTTC
TRBJ1-5 | . | many | TRBV27 | CASSFGGQPQHF | TGTGCCAGCAGTTTCGGGGGGCAGCCCCAGCATTTT